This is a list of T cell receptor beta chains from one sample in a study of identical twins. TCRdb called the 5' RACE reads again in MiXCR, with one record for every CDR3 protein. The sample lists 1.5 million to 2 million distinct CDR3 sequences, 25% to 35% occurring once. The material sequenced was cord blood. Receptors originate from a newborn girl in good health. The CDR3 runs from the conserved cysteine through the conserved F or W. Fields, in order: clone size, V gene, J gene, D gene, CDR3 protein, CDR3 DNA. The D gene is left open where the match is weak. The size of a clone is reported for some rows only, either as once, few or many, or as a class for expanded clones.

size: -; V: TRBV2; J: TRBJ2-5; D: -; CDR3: CASSVGLPEEAQYF; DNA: TGTGCCAGCAGTGTGGGACTCCCGGAGGAGGCCCAGTACTTC
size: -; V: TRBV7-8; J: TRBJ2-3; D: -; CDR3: CASTVGGVTDTQYF; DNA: TGTGCCAGCACCGTAGGGGGGGTCACAGATACGCAGTATTTT
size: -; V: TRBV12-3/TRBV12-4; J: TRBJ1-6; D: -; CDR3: CASSFTGPYNSPLHF; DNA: TGTGCCAGCAGTTTTACAGGGCCTTATAATTCACCCCTCCACTTT
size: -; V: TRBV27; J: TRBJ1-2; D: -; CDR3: CASSGQGKQGGYTF; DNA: TGTGCCAGCAGTGGGCAGGGAAAACAGGGCGGCTACACCTTC
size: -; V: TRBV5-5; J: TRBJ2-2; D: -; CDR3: CASSLSTGIKTGELFF; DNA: TGTGCCAGCAGCTTGTCCACAGGAATCAAAACCGGGGAGCTGTTTTTT
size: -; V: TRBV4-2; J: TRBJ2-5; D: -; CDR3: CASSQVTSPQETQYF; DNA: TGTGCCAGCAGCCAGGTTACTAGCCCCCAAGAGACCCAGTACTTC
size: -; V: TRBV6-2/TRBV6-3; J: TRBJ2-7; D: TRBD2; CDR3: CASSYPRLAGGPDEQYF; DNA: TGTGCCAGCAGTTACCCGAGACTAGCGGGGGGGCCAGACGAGCAGTACTTC
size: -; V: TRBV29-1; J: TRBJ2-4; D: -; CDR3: CSVPSLQGAKNIQYF; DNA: TGCAGCGTTCCTTCCCTGCAGGGGGCCAAAAACATTCAGTACTTC
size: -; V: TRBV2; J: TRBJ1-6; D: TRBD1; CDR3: CASSRRGQARSPLHF; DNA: TGTGCCAGCAGCCGCCGAGGACAGGCTAGGTCACCCCTCCACTTT
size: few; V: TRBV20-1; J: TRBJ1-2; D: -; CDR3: CSARGRTSGVYGYTF; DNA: TGCAGTGCTAGAGGTCGGACCAGTGGGGTCTATGGCTACACCTTC
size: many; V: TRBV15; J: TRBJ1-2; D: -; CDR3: CATSLGSLANYGYTF; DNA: TGTGCCACCAGTTTAGGGTCCTTGGCTAACTATGGCTACACCTTC